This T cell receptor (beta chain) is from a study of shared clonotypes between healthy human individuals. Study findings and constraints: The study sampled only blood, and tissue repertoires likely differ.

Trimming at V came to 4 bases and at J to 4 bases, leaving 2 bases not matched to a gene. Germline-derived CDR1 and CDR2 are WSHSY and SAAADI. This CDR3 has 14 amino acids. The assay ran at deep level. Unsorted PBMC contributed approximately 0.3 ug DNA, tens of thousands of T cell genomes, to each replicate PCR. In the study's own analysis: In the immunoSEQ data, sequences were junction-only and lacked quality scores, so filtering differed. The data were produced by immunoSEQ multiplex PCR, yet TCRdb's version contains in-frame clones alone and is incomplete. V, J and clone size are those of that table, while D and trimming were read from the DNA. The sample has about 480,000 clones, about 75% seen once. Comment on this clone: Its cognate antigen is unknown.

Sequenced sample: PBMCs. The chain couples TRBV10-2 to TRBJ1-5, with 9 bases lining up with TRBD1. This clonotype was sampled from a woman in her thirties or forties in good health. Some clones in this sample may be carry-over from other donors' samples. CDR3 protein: CASSVDRGNQPQHF. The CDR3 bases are TGCGCCAGCAGTGTGGACAGGGGAAATCAGCCCCAGCATTTT.